These T cell receptor beta chains were read from a single sample in a study of read filtering for tumor transcriptome and immune sequencing. TCRdb redid the calling of the reads with MiXCR, one entry per CDR3 protein. Here the sample spans about 130,000 distinct CDR3 sequences, roughly 13% being singletons. Source material: a population of CD138-negative cells sorted from bone marrow. These receptors all stem from a donor aged 40 or older with multiple myeloma. CDR3s include the opening cysteine and the closing phenylalanine or tryptophan. D genes are given only for firm matches. Size is stated for part of the rows, as once, few or many counts, or as a class when the clone is expanded.

TRBJ1-1	TRBV20-1	many	.	TGCAGTGCTAGGGCCTTGAACACTGAAGCTTTCTTT	CSARALNTEAFF
TRBJ1-6	TRBV7-9	many	.	TGTGCCAGCAGCTTAGACAGGTCGGAAATCACCCTCCACTTT	CASSLDRSEITLHF
TRBJ2-5	TRBV7-2	many	TRBD2	TGTGCCAGCAGCTCCGATCGACTAGCGGGAGTTGAGACCCAGTACTTC	CASSSDRLAGVETQYF
TRBJ2-1	TRBV6-1	many	.	TGTGCCAGCATATGGTGGGGGGCCGACAATGAGCAGTTCTTC	CASIWWGADNEQFF
TRBJ2-1	TRBV6-1	many	.	TGTGCCAGCAGTGGAGACCCACCAAAGAACAGGGTTGAGCAGTTCTTC	CASSGDPPKNRVEQFF
TRBJ2-5	TRBV7-9	many	TRBD1	TGTGCCAGCAGCTCGGGACAGGGGGGAAAGACCCAGTACTTC	CASSSGQGGKTQYF
TRBJ2-5	TRBV6-1	once	TRBD1	TGTGCCAGCAGTGAAGCCGGGACAGCTCAAGAGACCCAGTACTTC	CASSEAGTAQETQYF
TRBJ2-5	TRBV30	.	TRBD2	TGTGCCTGGAGTCCGGCGGGAGGAGGGGGAGAGACCCAGTACTTC	CAWSPAGGGGETQYF
TRBJ1-6	TRBV5-1	many	TRBD1	TGCGCCAGCAGCGAACGGGACAGCAATTCACCCCTCCACTTT	CASSERDSNSPLHF
TRBJ2-3	TRBV6-6	many	.	TGTGCCAGCAGCCTTCTAGCGGATACGCAGTATTTT	CASSLLADTQYF
TRBJ2-7	TRBV20-1	many	TRBD2	TGCAGTGCTAGAGAAGCGGGAGAGTCCTACGAGCAGTACTTC	CSAREAGESYEQYF
TRBJ1-4	TRBV5-1	many	.	TGCGCCAGCAGCGGGGGGCGTACTAATGAAAAACTGTTTTTT	CASSGGRTNEKLFF
TRBJ1-1	TRBV7-9	few	TRBD1	TGTGCCAGCAGCTTCGAACAGGGGATCATTGAAGCTTTCTTT	CASSFEQGIIEAFF
TRBJ1-4	TRBV15	many	.	TGTGCCACCAGCAGAGATGGGGGACCGTCGGAAAAACTGTTTTTT	CATSRDGGPSEKLFF
TRBJ1-5	TRBV5-1	many	.	TGCGCCAGCAGCCCACGGGAGGGGAGCAATCAGCCCCAGCATTTT	CASSPREGSNQPQHF
TRBJ2-2	TRBV30	.	.	TGTGCCTGGGGAAGCTGGGGTGGCACCGGGGAGCTGTTTTTT	CAWGSWGGTGELFF
TRBJ1-2	TRBV28	many	.	TGTGCCAGCAGTTCTCCGGACAGTGAGTTTGGCTACACCTTC	CASSSPDSEFGYTF
TRBJ2-2	TRBV6-6	many	TRBD1	TGTGCCAGCAGTTACTCGGACAGGCACACCGGGGAGCTGTTTTTT	CASSYSDRHTGELFF
TRBJ1-2	TRBV2	many	.	TGTGCCAGCAGTGAACAGGGTACCTATGGCTACACCTTC	CASSEQGTYGYTF
TRBJ2-3	TRBV7-2	few	.	TGTGCCAGCAGCTTAGTCAGGGTTGGTACAGATACGCAGTATTTT	CASSLVRVGTDTQYF